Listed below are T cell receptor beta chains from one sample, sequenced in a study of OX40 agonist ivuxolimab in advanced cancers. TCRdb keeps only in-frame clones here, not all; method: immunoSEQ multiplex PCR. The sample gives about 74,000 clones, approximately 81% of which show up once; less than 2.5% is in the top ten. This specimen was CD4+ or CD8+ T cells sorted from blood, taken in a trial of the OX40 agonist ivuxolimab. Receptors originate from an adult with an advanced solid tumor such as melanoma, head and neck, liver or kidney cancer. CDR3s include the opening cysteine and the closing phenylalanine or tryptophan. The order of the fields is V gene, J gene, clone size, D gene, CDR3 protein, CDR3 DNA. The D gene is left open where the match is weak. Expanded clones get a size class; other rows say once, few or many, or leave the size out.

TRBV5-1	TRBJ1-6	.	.	CASRPIGSYNSPLHF	TGCGCCAGCAGACCTATAGGGTCCTATAATTCACCCCTCCACTTT
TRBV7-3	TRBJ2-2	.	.	CASSPAAGTTGELFF	TGTGCCAGCAGCCCGGCCGCAGGGACGACCGGGGAGCTGTTTTTT
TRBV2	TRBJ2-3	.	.	CASIEWQGGTDTQYF	TGTGCCAGCATCGAGTGGCAGGGAGGCACAGATACGCAGTATTTT
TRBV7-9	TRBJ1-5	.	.	CASSLEDGSVLVPQHF	TGTGCCAGCAGCTTAGAGGATGGATCCGTCCTCGTTCCCCAGCATTTT
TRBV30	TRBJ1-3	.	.	CAWSGGGLPGNTIYF	TGTGCCTGGAGTGGGGGGGGGCTGCCCGGAAACACCATATATTTT
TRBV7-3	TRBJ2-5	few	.	CASSPDGETQYF	TGTGCCAGCAGCCCGGACGGTGAGACCCAGTACTTC
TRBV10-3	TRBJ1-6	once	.	CAISNTGPQGSPLHF	TGTGCCATCAGCAACACAGGTCCCCAGGGTTCACCCCTCCACTTT
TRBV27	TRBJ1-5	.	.	CASSWVSLENQPQHF	TGTGCCAGCAGTTGGGTCAGCTTGGAGAATCAGCCCCAGCATTTT
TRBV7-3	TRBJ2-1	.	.	CASSLTSRASSYNEQFF	TGTGCCAGCAGCTTAACGTCTCGGGCCAGCTCCTACAATGAGCAGTTCTTC
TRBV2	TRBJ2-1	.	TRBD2	CASSEVVGLAREQFF	TGTGCCAGCAGTGAAGTCGTAGGACTAGCAAGAGAGCAGTTCTTC
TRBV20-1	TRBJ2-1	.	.	CSARENLEQFF	TGCAGTGCTAGAGAAAATCTTGAGCAGTTCTTC
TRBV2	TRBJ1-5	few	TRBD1	CASSWDSQPQHF	TGTGCCAGCAGTTGGGACAGTCAGCCCCAGCATTTT
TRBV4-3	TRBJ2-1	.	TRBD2	CASSPRLAGEGDEQFF	TGCGCCAGCAGCCCCAGACTAGCGGGAGAAGGGGATGAGCAGTTCTTC
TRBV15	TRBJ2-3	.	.	CATSRDGIALKTQYF	TGTGCCACCAGCAGAGATGGGATAGCTTTGAAGACGCAGTATTTT
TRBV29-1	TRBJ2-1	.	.	CSVRGFDEQFF	TGCAGCGTCAGGGGCTTCGATGAGCAGTTCTTC
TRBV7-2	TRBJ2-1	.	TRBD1	CASSLETGTYNEQFF	TGTGCCAGCAGCTTGGAGACAGGGACCTACAATGAGCAGTTCTTC
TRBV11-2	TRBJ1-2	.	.	CASSPSSYGYTF	TGTGCCAGCAGCCCTAGTTCTTATGGCTACACCTTC
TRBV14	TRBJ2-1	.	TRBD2	CASSQERGTSGVEQFF	TGTGCCAGCAGCCAAGAGCGAGGGACTAGCGGGGTTGAGCAGTTCTTC
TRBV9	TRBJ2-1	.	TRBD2	CASSVAAGGPREQFF	TGTGCCAGCAGCGTAGCAGCGGGGGGGCCGCGGGAGCAGTTCTTC
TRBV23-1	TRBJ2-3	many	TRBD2	CASSQLAGYTDTQYF	TGCGCCAGCAGTCAACTAGCGGGATACACAGATACGCAGTATTTT
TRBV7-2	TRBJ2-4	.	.	CASSLVESHNIQYF	TGTGCCAGCAGCTTAGTAGAGTCTCACAACATTCAGTACTTC
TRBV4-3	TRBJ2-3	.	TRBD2	CASSQGGRSSGVTDTQYF	TGCGCCAGCAGCCAAGGGGGGAGAAGTAGCGGGGTCACAGATACGCAGTATTTT
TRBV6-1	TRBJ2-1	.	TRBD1	CASSSWTGAGEQFF	TGTGCCAGCAGTTCTTGGACAGGGGCGGGTGAGCAGTTCTTC
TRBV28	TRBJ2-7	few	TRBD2	CASRKELARSYEQYF	TGTGCCAGCAGGAAAGAACTAGCGCGCAGCTACGAGCAGTACTTC
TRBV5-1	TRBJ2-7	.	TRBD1	CASSLVGQPYEQYF	TGCGCCAGCAGCTTGGTGGGACAGCCCTACGAGCAGTACTTC
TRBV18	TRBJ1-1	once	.	CASSPKQGDTEAFF	TGTGCCAGCTCGCCGAAACAGGGTGACACTGAAGCTTTCTTT
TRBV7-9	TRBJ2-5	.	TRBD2	CASSLVSGRETQYF	TGTGCCAGCAGCTTAGTTAGCGGGAGGGAGACCCAGTACTTC
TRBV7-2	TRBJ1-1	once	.	CASRVGGENTEAFF	TGTGCCAGCAGGGTTGGGGGGGAGAACACTGAAGCTTTCTTT
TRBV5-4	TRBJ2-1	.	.	CASSAGSYNEQFF	TGTGCCAGCAGCGCCGGTTCCTACAATGAGCAGTTCTTC
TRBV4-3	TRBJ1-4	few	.	CASSQDRNSNEKLFF	TGCGCCAGCAGCCAGGACCGCAATAGTAATGAAAAACTGTTTTTT
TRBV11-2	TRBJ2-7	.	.	CASSPMSSRVLPTYEQYF	TGTGCCAGCAGCCCCATGTCTTCCCGGGTTCTACCTACCTACGAGCAGTACTTC
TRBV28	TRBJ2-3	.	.	CASTQGLNAQYF	TGTGCCAGCACCCAGGGACTTAATGCGCAGTATTTT
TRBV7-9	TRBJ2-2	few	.	CASSLSAYTGELFF	TGTGCCAGCAGCTTATCGGCCTACACCGGGGAGCTGTTTTTT
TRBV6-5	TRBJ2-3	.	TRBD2	CASSFLAGGPDTQYF	TGTGCCAGCAGTTTTCTAGCGGGGGGGCCCGATACGCAGTATTTT
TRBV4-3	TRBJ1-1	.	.	CASSQVGGPEAFF	TGCGCCAGCAGCCAAGTGGGGGGTCCTGAAGCTTTCTTT
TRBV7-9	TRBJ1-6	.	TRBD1	CASSSLTGGNSPLHF	TGTGCCAGCAGCTCGCTCACAGGGGGAAATTCACCCCTCCACTTT
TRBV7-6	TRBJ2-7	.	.	CASSHGVGEQYF	TGTGCCAGCAGCCACGGAGTGGGGGAGCAGTACTTC
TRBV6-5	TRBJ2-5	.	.	CASSYSGGETQYF	TGTGCCAGCAGTTACTCAGGCGGGGAGACCCAGTACTTC
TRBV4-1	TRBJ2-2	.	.	CASSFFTPKKYTGELFF	TGCGCCAGCAGTTTTTTCACTCCAAAGAAATACACCGGGGAGCTGTTTTTT
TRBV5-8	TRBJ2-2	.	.	CASSLRGHPGGELFF	TGTGCCAGCAGCCTAAGGGGACACCCCGGCGGGGAGCTGTTTTTT
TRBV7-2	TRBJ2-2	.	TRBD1	CASKSTGARGELFF	TGTGCCAGCAAGTCGACAGGGGCTAGGGGGGAGCTGTTTTTT
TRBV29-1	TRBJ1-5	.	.	CSVVAGTNQPQHF	TGCAGCGTTGTGGCAGGGACTAATCAGCCCCAGCATTTT